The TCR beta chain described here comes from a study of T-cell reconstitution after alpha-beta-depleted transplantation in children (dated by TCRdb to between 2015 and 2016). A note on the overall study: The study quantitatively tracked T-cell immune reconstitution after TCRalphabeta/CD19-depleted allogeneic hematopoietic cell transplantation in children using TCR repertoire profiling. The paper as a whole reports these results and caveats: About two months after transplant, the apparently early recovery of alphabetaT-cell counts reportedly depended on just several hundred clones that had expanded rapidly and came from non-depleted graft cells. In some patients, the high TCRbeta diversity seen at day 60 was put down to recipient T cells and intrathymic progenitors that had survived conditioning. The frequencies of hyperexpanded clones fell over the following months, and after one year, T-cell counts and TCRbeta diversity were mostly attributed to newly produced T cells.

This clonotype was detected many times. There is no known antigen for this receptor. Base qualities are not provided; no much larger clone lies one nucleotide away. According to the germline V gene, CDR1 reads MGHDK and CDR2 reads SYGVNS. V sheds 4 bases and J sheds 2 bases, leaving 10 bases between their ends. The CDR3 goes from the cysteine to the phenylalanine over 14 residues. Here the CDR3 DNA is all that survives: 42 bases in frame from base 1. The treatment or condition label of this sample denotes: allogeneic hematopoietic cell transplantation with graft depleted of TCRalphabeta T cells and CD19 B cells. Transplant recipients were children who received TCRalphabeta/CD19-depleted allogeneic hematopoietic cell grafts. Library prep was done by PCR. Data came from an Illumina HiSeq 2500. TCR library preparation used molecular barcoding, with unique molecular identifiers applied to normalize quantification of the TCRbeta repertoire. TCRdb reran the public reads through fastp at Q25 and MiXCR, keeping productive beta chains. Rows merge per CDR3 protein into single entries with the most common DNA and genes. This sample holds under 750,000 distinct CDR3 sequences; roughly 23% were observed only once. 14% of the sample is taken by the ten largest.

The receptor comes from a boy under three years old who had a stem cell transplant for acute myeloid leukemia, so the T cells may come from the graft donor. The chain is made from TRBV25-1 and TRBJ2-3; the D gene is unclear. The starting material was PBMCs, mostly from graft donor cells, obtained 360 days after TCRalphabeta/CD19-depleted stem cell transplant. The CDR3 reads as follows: CASSVATYTDTQYF. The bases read TGTGCCAGCAGTGTTGCGACATACACAGATACGCAGTATTTT.